This TCR beta chain was observed in a study of blood T cell repertoires in COVID-19. Study in general: COVID-19 samples, acute and convalescent, were from the United States, Italy and Spain. The analysed material was cDNA or gDNA that came from T cells, B-cell-depleted T cells, or PBMCs.

Per germline, CDR1 MGHDK and CDR2 SYGVNS. V lost 5 bases, J lost 5 bases, and 19 bases lay in between. The CDR3 runs 16 residues. Source study methods: Using reference gene primer amplification, nucleated cell counts were estimated. Here immunoSEQ multiplex PCR was the method, and the copy in TCRdb shows in-frame clones only, minus some. That table gives V, J and clone size, and the DNA gave D and trimming. The sample lists approximately 40,000 clones, around 90% occurring once. In Seattle, patients joined the study during active infection and were tracked longitudinally. This receptor was taken from a man between 60 and 75 years old with COVID-19, enrolled during active disease. This rearrangement joins TRBV25-1 to TRBJ2-1, with D possibly being TRBD2 (5 bases). Sequenced sample: peripheral blood. Written as DNA, the CDR3 is TGTGCCAGCAGTCCTCGGACTCCCACCCCCCACAATGAGCAGTTCTTC. It encodes CASSPRTPTPHNEQFF.